This passage covers 24 T cell receptor beta chains from one sample sequenced in a study of T cells in tuberculosis (dated by TCRdb to about 2018). Preparation of the library involved the immunoSEQ multiplex PCR assay. TCRdb stores this immuneACCESS table with in-frame sequences only. Part of the clones is absent; in the studies checked, under half of the shortfall reflects unresolved V genes, and no reason is known for the rest. The sample table contains some 60,000 clones; only one count was recorded for 81% of them. The top ten hold roughly 13% of the sample. Thawed, overnight-rested PBMC were stained with GMM-loaded CD1B tetramer, a Live/Dead dye and anti-CD3, then sorted on a FACS Aria II. The CD1B tetramers were loaded with C32 glucose monomycolate that had been purified from Rhodococcus equi. Sequencing was carried out using CD1b-GMM tetramer-negative cells sorted from PBMCs. The cell subset or site label here, explained by the study, means: T cells not binding CD1B-GMM tetramer, sorted from same donor. The receptor set was obtained from an adult woman with latent tuberculosis.

The V and J genes are TRBV19 and TRBJ2-7; a weak D match, TRBD2 (6 bases). This CDR3 has 16 amino acids. The germline CDR1 and CDR2 sequences are LNHDA and SQIVND (reference sequence). Trimming stripped 2 bases from V and 7 bases from J, with 21 bases between. The CDR3 nucleotides are TGTGCCAGTAGTATAAGATGGACTACTTTTTTGCCAGAGCAGTACTTC. Amino acid sequence: CASSIRWTTFLPEQYF.

This CDR3 is CASSSGTRGGSEQFF. CDR3 sequence (DNA): TGTGCCAGCAGCTCCGGGACAAGGGGGGGTAGTGAGCAGTTCTTC. V usage is TRBV7-3 and J usage is TRBJ2-1, with D tentatively TRBD2 (7 bases). Germline lookup yields CDR1 SGHTA and CDR2 FQGTGA. The CDR3 is made up of 15 amino acids. The V end lost 4 bases, the J end lost 9 bases, and 19 bases lay between the germline ends.

The V call is TRBV11-2, the J call TRBJ1-2; no clear D gene. The CDR3 loop spans 15 amino acids. The V end was cut by 2 bases, the J end by 4 bases, with 14 bases between. Germline V gene sequence: CDR1 SGHAT, CDR2 FQNNGV. The CDR3 DNA reads as TGTGCCAGCAGCTTATCCCCAGGAAACGTCTATGGCTACACCTTC. Residues: CASSLSPGNVYGYTF.

In the case of this clone: At one end the junction does not follow the germline gene, possibly because of a read error. The V gene is TRBV6-1, the J gene TRBJ2-7; tentative D call: TRBD1 (5 bases). Germline V gene data show CDR1 as MNHNS and CDR2 as SASEGT. The CDR3 extends over 15 amino acids. DNA of the CDR3: TGTGCCAGCAGAGAAGTAGGGCAGGGCCCCTACGAGCAGTACTTC. It translates to CASREVGQGPYEQYF.

The rearrangement links TRBV19 to TRBJ1-5, with 7 bases identical to TRBD1. The CDR3 loop spans 15 amino acids. J gave up 0 bases and V 8 bases, and 7 bases lay outside the gene matches. Germline lookup yields CDR1 LNHDA and CDR2 SQIVND (reference sequence). The CDR3 reads CASGDSSYSNQPQHF. The CDR3 nucleotides read TGTGCCAGTGGGGACAGTTCCTATAGCAATCAGCCCCAGCATTTT.

The CDR3 sequence: CASSQGQGDQETQYF. CDR3 in DNA: TGTGCCAGCAGCCAGGGACAGGGGGACCAAGAGACCCAGTACTTC. V and J are TRBV11-1 and TRBJ2-5; 11 bases are shared with TRBD1. CDR1 SGHAT and CDR2 FQDESV come from the germline V gene (reference sequence). With V trimmed by 5 bases and J by 0 bases, 2 bases remained unmatched. This CDR3 region has 15 residues. Full variable domain (remainder filled in from reference TRBV11-1 and TRBJ2-5): EAEVAQSPRYKITEKSQAVAFWCDPISGHATLYWYRQILGQGPELLVQFQDESVVDDSQLPKDRFSAERLKGVDSTLKIQPAELGDSAMYLCASSQGQGDQETQYFGPGTRLLVL.

This sequence joins TRBV7-8 and TRBJ2-3; TRBD1 agrees at 7 bases. Germline loops: CDR1 SGHVS, CDR2 FQNEAQ. Unmatched junction bases numbered 9, after V lost 5 bases and J lost 1 base. The CDR3 covers 16 residues. CDR3 coding DNA: TGTGCCAGCAGCGCAGACAGGGTAGGCGGCACAGATACGCAGTATTTT. Residues: CASSADRVGGTDTQYF.

This clone was detected a few times. The junction departs from the called germline gene at one end, perhaps through a read error. The chain links TRBV7-2 to TRBJ1-1; no clear D gene. CDR1 is SGHTA and CDR2 is FQGNSA in the germline V gene. This CDR3 contains 12 residues. CDR3 coding DNA: TGTGCCAGCAGCGTAGCGCGGGAAGAAGCTTTCTTT. Amino acid sequence: CASSVAREEAFF.

This clone was seen a single time. The chain uses TRBV7-9 and TRBJ2-4; 8 nucleotides align to TRBD2. V trimming: 1 base; J trimming: 7 bases; junction bases outside the gene matches: 12. CDR3 size: 17 residues. Germline CDR1 is SEHNR and CDR2 is FQNEAQ (reference sequence). CDR3 region: CASSLVARAGTRNIQYF. The DNA for the CDR3 is TGTGCCAGCAGCTTAGTCGCCCGAGCCGGGACTAGGAACATTCAGTACTTC.

This rearrangement joins TRBV12-5 to TRBJ2-1; TRBD1 is a possible D gene (6 bases). V lost 1 base and J lost 9, with 13 bases in between. This CDR3 contains 14 residues. Per the germline V gene, CDR1 is LGHNT and CDR2 is FRNRAP. Here the CDR3 reads CASGLEQGRSEQFF. The DNA of the CDR3 is TGTGCTAGTGGTTTGGAGCAGGGGCGGAGTGAGCAGTTCTTC. Based on the CDR3 plus reference TRBV12-5 and TRBJ2-1, the full variable domain is DARVTQTPRHKVTEMGQEVTMRCQPILGHNTVFWYRQTMMQGLELLAYFRNRAPLDDSGMPKDRFSAEMPDATLATLKIQPSEPRDSAVYFCASGLEQGRSEQFFGPGTRLTVL.

The chain couples TRBV19 to TRBJ2-6, with a weak D call TRBD1 (6 bases). The CDR3 consists of 16 residues. CDR1 and CDR2 from the germline V gene are LNHDA and SQIVND (reference sequence). Deletions cut 3 bases from V and 2 bases from J, with 11 bases between. For the CDR3, the DNA is TGTGCCAGTAGTATCCCAACAGGGCCTGGGGCCAACGTCCTGACTTTC. The encoded protein is CASSIPTGPGANVLTF.

The J gene is TRBJ2-7, the V gene TRBV5-6; TRBD1 matches at 8 bases. Germline-derived CDR1 and CDR2 are SGHDT and YYEEEE. CDR3 length: 15 residues. J lost 2 bases, V lost 0 bases, and 4 bases had no gene match. In DNA, the CDR3 is TGTGCCAGCAGCTTGGGGGTACAGGGGGCCTACGAGCAGTACTTC. Translation: CASSLGVQGAYEQYF. The variable domain in full, with the rest retrieved from reference TRBV5-6 and TRBJ2-7, is DAGVTQSPTHLIKTRGQQVTLRCSPKSGHDTVSWYQQALGQGPQFIFQYYEEEERQRGNFPDRFSGHQFPNYSSELNVNALLLGDSALYLCASSLGVQGAYEQYFGPGTRLTVT.

This clone was detected many times. The rearrangement links TRBV6-6 to TRBJ1-3; D not certain. V gave up 6 bases and J gave up 2 bases, with 5 bases separating them. CDR1 MNHNY and CDR2 SVGAGI come from the germline V gene (reference sequence). This CDR3 is built from 12 residues. The CDR3 sequence is CASSLTGNTIYF. CDR3 nucleotide sequence: TGTGCCAGCAGCTTAACTGGAAACACCATATATTTT.

CDR3: CASRSTGINSPLHF. Here the CDR3 DNA reads TGTGCCAGCCGGAGTACAGGGATTAATTCACCCCTCCACTTT. The chain joins TRBV6-5 to TRBJ1-6; D perhaps matches TRBD1 (6 bases). Germline V gives CDR1 MNHEY, CDR2 SVGAGI. The CDR3 is 14 amino acids. Trimming removed 8 bases from V and 6 bases from J, with 14 bases in between.

This chain links TRBV4-3 with TRBJ1-5; 9 positions match TRBD1. Germline V gene sequence: CDR1 LGHNA, CDR2 YSLEER. V trimming: 3 bases; J trimming: 5 bases; junction bases outside the gene matches: 8. This CDR3 is 16 amino acids long. CDR3: CASSQTWDREDQPQHF. CDR3 coding DNA: TGCGCCAGCAGCCAGACCTGGGACAGGGAGGATCAGCCCCAGCATTTT.

This clone was observed a few times. This chain joins TRBV6-1 and TRBJ2-5; tentative D call: TRBD1 (6 bases). This CDR3 has 15 residues. Germline V lookup: CDR1 MNHNS, CDR2 SASEGT. Trimming removed 1 base from V and 3 bases from J, with 12 bases in between. The CDR3 loop is CASSEGPGEEETQYF. CDR3 DNA sequence: TGTGCCAGCAGTGAAGGCCCAGGGGAAGAAGAGACCCAGTACTTC.

The V and J genes are TRBV2 and TRBJ1-1, with TRBD1 as a possible D gene (5 bases). This CDR3 is 15 amino acids long. With 7 bases removed from V and 0 bases from J, the gap between germline ends came to 15 bases. Looked up from germline, CDR1 is SNHLY and CDR2 is FYNNEI. CDR3 bases: TGTGCCAGCAAACTTCTACAGGAGATGAACACTGAAGCTTTCTTT. Amino acid sequence: CASKLLQEMNTEAFF.

The V call is TRBV27, the J call TRBJ1-3, with a tentative D call TRBD1 (6 bases). The CDR3 is 15 residues long. Trimming pared 5 bases from V and 4 bases from J, leaving 15 bases between. CDR1 and CDR2 (germline): MNHEY, SMNVEV (reference sequence). Here the CDR3 DNA reads TGTGCCAGCAGTCTTCGGACAGAGGCGGGAAACACCATATATTTT. This gives the protein CASSLRTEAGNTIYF.

The J gene is TRBJ1-1, the V gene TRBV28, with 7 bases fitting TRBD1. CDR1 is MDHEN, CDR2 SYDVKM, per germline. This CDR3 spans 15 amino acids. V trimming: 6 bases; J trimming: 4 bases; junction bases outside the gene matches: 11. CDR3 sequence (DNA): TGTGCCAGCAGGTGGCTAGGGGGCGTCGGCACTGAAGCTTTCTTT. Translation: CASRWLGGVGTEAFF.

In regard to this clone: At the DNA level, this CDR3 is encoded by other sequences in the same sample as well. The J gene is TRBJ2-7, the V gene TRBV5-6; D is ambiguous. CDR1 and CDR2 from the germline V gene are SGHDT and YYEEEE. V dropped 2 bases and J dropped 3 bases, with 6 bases sitting between them. CDR3 size: 12 residues. The CDR3 protein is CASSFTGYEQYF. The CDR3 bases are TGTGCCAGCAGCTTTACCGGCTACGAGCAGTACTTC.

This clone has a single count. This chain joins TRBV15 and TRBJ2-7, with 9 bases identical to TRBD1. Germline CDR1 is LNHNV and CDR2 is YYDKDF (reference sequence). V was clipped by 0 bases and J by 5 bases; unmatched bases: 5. This CDR3 is 15 amino acids long. CDR3 amino acids: CATSRDPQGADEQYF. The CDR3 DNA sequence: TGTGCCACCAGCAGAGATCCACAGGGGGCAGACGAGCAGTACTTC.

This clone was observed a few times. CDR3 amino acids: CASSRQGARNSPLHF. CDR3 DNA: TGTGCCAGCAGTCGACAGGGGGCGAGGAATTCACCCCTCCACTTT. The chain couples TRBV2 to TRBJ1-6; 10 bases match TRBD1. V lost 5 bases and J lost 7; bases outside the gene matches: 5. Germline loops: CDR1 SNHLY, CDR2 FYNNEI. This CDR3 is 15 amino acids long. The full variable domain, its missing parts supplied by reference TRBV2 and TRBJ1-6, is EPEVTQTPSHQVTQMGQEVILRCVPISNHLYFYWYRQILGQKVEFLVSFYNNEISEKSEIFDDQFSVERPDGSNFTLKIRSTKLEDSAMYFCASSRQGARNSPLHFGNGTRLTVT.

This rearrangement joins TRBV7-2 to TRBJ2-3; no clear D gene. This CDR3 spans 14 amino acids. V gave up 1 base and J gave up 4 bases, with 9 bases separating them. CDR1 is SGHTA and CDR2 is FQGNSA in the germline V gene. CDR3 amino acids: CASSLGARPDTQYF. The DNA for the CDR3 is TGTGCCAGCAGCTTAGGGGCTCGGCCAGATACGCAGTATTTT.

The chain is built from TRBV29-1 and TRBJ1-2; maybe TRBD1 (5 bases). The CDR3 covers 15 residues. V was cut by 5 bases and J by 2 bases, with 18 bases left in between. Germline V gene data show CDR1 as SQVTM and CDR2 as ANQGSEA. Here the CDR3 reads CSVPELFQGNYGYTF. DNA for the CDR3: TGCAGCGTTCCCGAGCTGTTCCAGGGAAACTATGGCTACACCTTC.